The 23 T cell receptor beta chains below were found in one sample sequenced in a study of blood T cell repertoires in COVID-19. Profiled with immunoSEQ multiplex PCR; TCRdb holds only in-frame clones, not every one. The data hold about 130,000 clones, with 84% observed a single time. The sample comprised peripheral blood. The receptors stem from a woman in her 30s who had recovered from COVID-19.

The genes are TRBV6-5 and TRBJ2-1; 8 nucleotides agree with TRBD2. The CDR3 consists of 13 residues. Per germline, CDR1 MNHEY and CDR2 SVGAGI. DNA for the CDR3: TGTGGCGCCCGGGAGGGCCCCTACAATGAGCAGTTCTTC. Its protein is CGAREGPYNEQFF.

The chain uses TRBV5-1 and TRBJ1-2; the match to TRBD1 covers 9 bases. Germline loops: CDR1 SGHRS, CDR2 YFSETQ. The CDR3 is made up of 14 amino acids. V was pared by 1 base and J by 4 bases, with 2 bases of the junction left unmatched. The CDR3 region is CASSLPGQGYGYTF. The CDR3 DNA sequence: TGCGCCAGCAGCTTGCCGGGACAGGGCTATGGCTACACCTTC.

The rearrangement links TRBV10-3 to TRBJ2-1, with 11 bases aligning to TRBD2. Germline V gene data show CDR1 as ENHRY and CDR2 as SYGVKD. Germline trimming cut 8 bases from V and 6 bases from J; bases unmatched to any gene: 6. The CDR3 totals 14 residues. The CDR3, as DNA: TGTGCCATCGCGCCACTAGCGGGAGCCAATGAGCAGTTCTTC. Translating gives CAIAPLAGANEQFF.

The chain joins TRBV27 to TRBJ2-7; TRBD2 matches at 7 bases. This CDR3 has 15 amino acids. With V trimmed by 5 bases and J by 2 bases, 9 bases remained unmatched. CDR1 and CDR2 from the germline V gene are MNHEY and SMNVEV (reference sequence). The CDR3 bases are TGTGCCAGCAGTCCCATAGCGGGCCTCGCCTACGAGCAGTACTTC. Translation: CASSPIAGLAYEQYF.

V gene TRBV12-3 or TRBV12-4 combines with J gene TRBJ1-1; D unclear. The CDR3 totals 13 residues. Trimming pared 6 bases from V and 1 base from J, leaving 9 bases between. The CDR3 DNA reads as TGTGCCAGCAGGCCCGGAGCGAACACTGAAGCTTTCTTT. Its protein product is CASRPGANTEAFF.

CDR3 sequence reads: CASSTLGGNTIYF. CDR3 bases: TGTGCCAGCAGCACTCTCGGGGGAAACACCATATATTTT. The V gene is TRBV3-1 (or the pseudogene TRBV3-2), the J gene TRBJ1-3; no firm D call. V lost 5 bases and J lost 4, with 9 bases in between. Looked up from germline, CDR1 is LGHDT and CDR2 is YNNKEL (reference sequence). This CDR3 comprises 13 residues.

CDR3: CASSPLSVNTGELFF. DNA for the CDR3: TGTGCCAGCAGCCCCCTCTCCGTGAACACCGGGGAGCTGTTTTTT. The chain is built from TRBV3-1 (or the pseudogene TRBV3-2) and TRBJ2-2; D gene ambiguous. CDR3 length: 15 residues. Trimming removed 4 bases from V and 1 base from J, with 10 bases in between. Germline V gene data show CDR1 as LGHDT and CDR2 as YNNKEL (reference sequence).

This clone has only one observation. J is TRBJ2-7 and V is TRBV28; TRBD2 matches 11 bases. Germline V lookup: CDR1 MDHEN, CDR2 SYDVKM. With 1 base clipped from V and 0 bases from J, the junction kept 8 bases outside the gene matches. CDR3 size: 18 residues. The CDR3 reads CASSLFFVAGGSSYEQYF. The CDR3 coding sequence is TGTGCCAGCAGTTTATTCTTTGTAGCGGGAGGGAGCTCCTACGAGCAGTACTTC.

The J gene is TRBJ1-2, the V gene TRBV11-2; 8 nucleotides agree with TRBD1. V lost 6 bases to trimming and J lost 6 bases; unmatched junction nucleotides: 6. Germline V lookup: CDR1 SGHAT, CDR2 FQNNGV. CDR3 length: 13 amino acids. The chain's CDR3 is CASSSDRGHGYTF. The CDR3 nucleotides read TGTGCCAGCAGTTCCGACAGGGGCCATGGCTACACCTTC.

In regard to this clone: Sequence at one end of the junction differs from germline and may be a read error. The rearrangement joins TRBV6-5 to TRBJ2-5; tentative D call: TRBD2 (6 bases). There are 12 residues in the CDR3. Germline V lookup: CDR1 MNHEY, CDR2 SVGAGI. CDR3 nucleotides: TGTGCCAGCAGTAGGTGGGGGGAGACCCAATACTTC. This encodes CASSRWGETQYF.

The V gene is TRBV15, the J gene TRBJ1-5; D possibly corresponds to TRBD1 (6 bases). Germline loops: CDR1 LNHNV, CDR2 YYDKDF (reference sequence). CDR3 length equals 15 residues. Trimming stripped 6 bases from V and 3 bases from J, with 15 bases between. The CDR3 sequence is CATSLRDKFNQPQHF. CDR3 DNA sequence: TGTGCCACCAGTCTGAGGGACAAGTTCAATCAGCCCCAGCATTTT.

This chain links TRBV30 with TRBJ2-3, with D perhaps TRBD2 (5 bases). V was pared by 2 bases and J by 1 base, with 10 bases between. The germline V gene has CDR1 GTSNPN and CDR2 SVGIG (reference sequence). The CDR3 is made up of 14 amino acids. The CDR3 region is CAWSTTRGTDTQYF. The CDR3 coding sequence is TGTGCCTGGAGTACCACTAGGGGCACAGATACGCAGTATTTT. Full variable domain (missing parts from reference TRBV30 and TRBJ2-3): SQTIHQWPATLVQPVGSPLSLECTVEGTSNPNLYWYRQAAGRGLQLLFYSVGIGQISSEVPQNLSASRPQDRQFILSSKKLLLSDSGFYLCAWSTTRGTDTQYFGPGTRLTVL.

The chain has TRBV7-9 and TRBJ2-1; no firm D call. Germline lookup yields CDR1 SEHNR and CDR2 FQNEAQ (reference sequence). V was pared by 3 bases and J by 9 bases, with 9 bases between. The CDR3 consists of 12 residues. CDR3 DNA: TGTGCCAGCAGCTTTTCTTCCGGTGAGCAGTTCTTC. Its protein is CASSFSSGEQFF.

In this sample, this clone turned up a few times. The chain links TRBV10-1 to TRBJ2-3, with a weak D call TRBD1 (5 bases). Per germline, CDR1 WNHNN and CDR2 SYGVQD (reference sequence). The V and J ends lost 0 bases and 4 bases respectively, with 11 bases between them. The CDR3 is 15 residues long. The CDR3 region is CASSESGEKADTQYF. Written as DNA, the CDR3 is TGCGCCAGCAGTGAGTCAGGGGAAAAGGCAGATACGCAGTATTTT.

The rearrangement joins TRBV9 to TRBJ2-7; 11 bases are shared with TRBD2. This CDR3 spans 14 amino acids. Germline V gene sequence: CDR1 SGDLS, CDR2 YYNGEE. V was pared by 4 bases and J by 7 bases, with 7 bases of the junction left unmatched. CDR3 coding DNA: TGTGCCAGCAGCTTCGGGACTAGCGGTACAGAGCAGTACTTC. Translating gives CASSFGTSGTEQYF.

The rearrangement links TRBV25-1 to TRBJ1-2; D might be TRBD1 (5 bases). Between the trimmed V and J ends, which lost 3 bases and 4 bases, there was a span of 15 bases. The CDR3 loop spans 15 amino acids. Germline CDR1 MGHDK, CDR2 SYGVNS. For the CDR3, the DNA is TGTGCCAGCAGTGACCCCTCGGGGGTAAGCTATGGCTACACCTTC. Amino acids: CASSDPSGVSYGYTF.

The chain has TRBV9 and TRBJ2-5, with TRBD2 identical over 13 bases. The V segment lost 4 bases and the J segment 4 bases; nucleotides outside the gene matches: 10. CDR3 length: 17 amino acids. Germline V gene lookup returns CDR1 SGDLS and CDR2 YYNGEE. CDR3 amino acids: CASSPLRTSGGGETQYF. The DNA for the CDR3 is TGTGCCAGCAGCCCTCTTAGGACTAGCGGGGGTGGAGAGACCCAGTACTTC.

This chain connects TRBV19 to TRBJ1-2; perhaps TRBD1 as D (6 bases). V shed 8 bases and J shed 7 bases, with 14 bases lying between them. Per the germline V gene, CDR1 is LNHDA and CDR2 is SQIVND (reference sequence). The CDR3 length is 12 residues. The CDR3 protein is CASGTGFSGYTF. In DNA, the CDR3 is TGTGCCAGTGGTACAGGGTTTTCTGGCTACACCTTC.

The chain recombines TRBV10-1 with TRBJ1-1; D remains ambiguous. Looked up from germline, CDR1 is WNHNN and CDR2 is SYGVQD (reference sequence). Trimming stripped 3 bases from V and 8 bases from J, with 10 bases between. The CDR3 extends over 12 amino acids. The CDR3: CASSDSVDEAFF. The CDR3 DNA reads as TGCGCCAGCAGTGATAGCGTGGACGAAGCTTTCTTT.

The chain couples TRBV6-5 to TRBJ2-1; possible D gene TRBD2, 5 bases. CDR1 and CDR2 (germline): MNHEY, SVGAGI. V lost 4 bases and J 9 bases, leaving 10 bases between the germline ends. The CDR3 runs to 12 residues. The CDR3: CASSLRAGEQFF. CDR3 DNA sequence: TGTGCCAGCAGTTTGAGGGCGGGTGAGCAGTTCTTC.

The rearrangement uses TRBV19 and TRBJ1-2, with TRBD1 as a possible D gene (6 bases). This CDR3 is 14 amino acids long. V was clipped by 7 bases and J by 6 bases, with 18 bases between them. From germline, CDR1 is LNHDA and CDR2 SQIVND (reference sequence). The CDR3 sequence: CASIHLGGHHGYTF. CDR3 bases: TGTGCCAGTATTCATTTAGGGGGTCACCATGGCTACACCTTC.

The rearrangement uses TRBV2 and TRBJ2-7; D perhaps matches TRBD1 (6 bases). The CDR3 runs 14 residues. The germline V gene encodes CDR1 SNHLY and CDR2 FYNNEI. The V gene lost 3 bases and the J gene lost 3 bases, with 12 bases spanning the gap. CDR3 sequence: CASSEQGQDYEQYF. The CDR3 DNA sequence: TGTGCCAGCAGTGAGCAGGGGCAGGACTACGAGCAGTACTTC.

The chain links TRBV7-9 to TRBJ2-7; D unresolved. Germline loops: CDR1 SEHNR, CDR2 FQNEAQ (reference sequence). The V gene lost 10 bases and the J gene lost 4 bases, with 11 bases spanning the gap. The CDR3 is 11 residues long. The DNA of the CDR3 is TGTGCCACCCAGGATAAATACGAGCAGTACTTC. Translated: CATQDKYEQYF.